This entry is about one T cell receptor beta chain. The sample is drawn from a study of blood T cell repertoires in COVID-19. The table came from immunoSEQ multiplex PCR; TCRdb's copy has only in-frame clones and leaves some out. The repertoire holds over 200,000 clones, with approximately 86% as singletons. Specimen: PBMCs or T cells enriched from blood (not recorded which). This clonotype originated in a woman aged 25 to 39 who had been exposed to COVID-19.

The CDR3 coding sequence is TGTGCCAGCAGCCCGGGAATAGCGGGGGTGGGGGAGCTGTTTTTT. Amino acids: CASSPGIAGVGELFF. The chain uses TRBV11-2 and TRBJ2-2; 9 nucleotides agree with TRBD2. V trimming: 5 bases; J trimming: 8 bases; junction bases outside the gene matches: 9. CDR1 SGHAT and CDR2 FQNNGV come from the germline V gene. The CDR3 is 15 amino acids.